This T cell receptor beta chain is from a study of T cell responses to AZD1222 COVID-19 vaccine. With regard to this clone: Its target is unknown.

Assay: immunoSEQ multiplex PCR; the TCRdb copy retains only in-frame clones and omits some. The repertoire holds 50,000 to 70,000 clones, with 75% to 90% as singletons. This CDR3 has 16 amino acids. CDR1 is SGHVS and CDR2 is FNYEAQ in the germline V gene. The junction had 8 bases not matched to a gene; V was cut back by 1 base and J by 2 bases. Broader study findings: Per reports, nearly half of all spike-specific TCRs target regions that are unmutated in variants. Among those given AZD1222, only 6 or 7 were seropositive at baseline. The donors showed a predominance of white British ancestry and of females, with possible underestimation of clonal diversity.

This rearrangement joins TRBV7-6 to TRBJ2-7; TRBD1 matches at 7 bases. The sequence derives from an adult in good health. The input for sequencing was peripheral blood, taken on day 0 of MenACWY control vaccination. This CDR3 is CASSLEAGTDPYEQYF. The DNA of the CDR3 is TGTGCCAGCAGCTTAGAAGCCGGGACAGACCCCTACGAGCAGTACTTC. The full variable domain, in which reference TRBV7-6 and TRBJ2-7 provide the parts outside the CDR3, is GAGVSQSPRYKVTKRGQDVALRCDPISGHVSLYWYRQALGQGPEFLTYFNYEAQQDKSGLPNDRFSAERPEGSISTLTIQRTEQRDSAMYRCASSLEAGTDPYEQYFGPGTRLTVT.